Below are 25 T cell receptor beta chains sequenced from a single sample in a study of cytomegalovirus exposure and HLA in healthy donors. 60 Vbeta and 13 Jbeta primers were used in PCR. Sequencing was performed with immunoSEQ multiplex PCR; in TCRdb, only in-frame clones are kept and a portion is missing. The data show some 270,000 clones, with under 90% seen just once and less than 0.4% held by the top ten. Sequencing was carried out using PBMCs. Source of these receptors: a girl aged 2 to 9 in good health and CMV-seronegative.

J is TRBJ2-5 and V is TRBV11-2, with 10 bases that match TRBD2. The J call could be wrong; TRBJ2-7 is a better fit for the DNA end. There are 17 residues in the CDR3. Germline CDR1 SGHAT, CDR2 FQNNGV. The CDR3: CASSHASGSGRAYEQYF. CDR3 nucleotide sequence: TGTGCCAGCAGCCACGCTAGCGGGAGCGGCCGGGCCTACGAGCAGTACTTC.

The rearrangement links TRBV5-1 to TRBJ2-7; 9 nucleotides match TRBD1. CDR1 and CDR2 from the germline V gene are SGHRS and YFSETQ. The CDR3 loop spans 15 amino acids. V shed 4 bases and J 3 bases; nucleotides not matched to a gene: 8. CDR3 coding DNA: TGCGCCAGCAGCCTGGTGGCGGGACAGGGCTACGAGCAGTACTTC. Protein product: CASSLVAGQGYEQYF.

The chain employs TRBV25-1 and TRBJ2-5; D is perhaps TRBD1 (6 bases). The germline V gene encodes CDR1 MGHDK and CDR2 SYGVNS. V gave up 2 bases and J gave up 5 bases, with 24 bases separating them. CDR3 length equals 18 residues. The CDR3, as DNA: TGTGCCAGCAGTGAACAGGCCCGGGACATTTGGAGTAAGGAGACCCAGTACTTC. Its translation is CASSEQARDIWSKETQYF.

The chain is built from TRBV2 and TRBJ2-3, with TRBD2 matching over 15 bases. The CDR3 is made up of 19 amino acids. Germline values: CDR1 SNHLY, CDR2 FYNNEI. The junction had 10 bases not matched to a gene; V was cut back by 2 bases and J by 4 bases. The DNA for the CDR3 is TGTGCCAGCAGTGAACTCGGGACTAGCGGGAGGCCCAGCGCAGATACGCAGTATTTT. Its translation: CASSELGTSGRPSADTQYF.

J is TRBJ2-7 and V is TRBV5-1; 9 positions agree with TRBD1. Germline trimming cut 4 bases from V and 2 bases from J; bases unmatched to any gene: 4. Germline CDR1 is SGHRS and CDR2 is YFSETQ. The CDR3 is made up of 14 amino acids. The CDR3 sequence: CASSPGTGPYEQYF. DNA for the CDR3: TGCGCCAGCAGCCCCGGGACAGGGCCCTACGAGCAGTACTTC.

This chain joins TRBV12-1 and TRBJ1-5; the D call in the table, TRBD1, was not verified against the DNA. TRBV12-1 is shown as a pseudogene. The CDR3 consists of 17 residues. CDR3 bases: TGTGCCAGCAGCGCTTTAACGTGCGTGGGCGCCCTATGGCCCCAGCATTTT. Its protein product is CASSALTCVGALWPQHF.

The chain is built from TRBV11-2 and TRBJ1-5; the match to TRBD1 covers 7 bases. V lost 5 bases, J lost 4 bases, and 5 bases stayed unmatched. The CDR3 has 14 residues. The germline gives CDR1 SGHAT, CDR2 FQNNGV. For the CDR3, the DNA is TGTGCCAGCAGCCCATCAGGGGGAAATCAGCCCCAGCATTTT. This sequence encodes CASSPSGGNQPQHF.

The chain recombines TRBV7-2 with TRBJ1-5; D remains ambiguous. V shed 2 bases and J shed 3 bases, with 14 bases lying between them. CDR3 length: 16 amino acids. In germline, CDR1 is SGHTA, CDR2 FQGNSA. The DNA for the CDR3 is TGTGCCAGCAGCTTATTGATCGCGGGTTTCAATCAGCCCCAGCATTTT. Its protein is CASSLLIAGFNQPQHF.

The CDR3 DNA reads as TGTGCCAGCAGCCCCCGACATGACCCCTATACTTCTAATGAAAAACTGTTTTTT. Translation gives CASSPRHDPYTSNEKLFF. This chain uses TRBV14 with TRBJ1-4; D is ambiguous. The CDR3 consists of 18 residues. The V end lost 4 bases, the J end lost 3 bases, and 21 bases lay between the germline ends. Looked up from germline, CDR1 is SGHDN and CDR2 is FVKESK.

This chain connects TRBV19 to TRBJ1-4; TRBD1 aligns across 8 bases. The germline V gene encodes CDR1 LNHDA and CDR2 SQIVND (reference sequence). V was pared by 3 bases and J by 4 bases, with 4 bases of the junction left unmatched. The CDR3 sequence is 15 residues long. Here the CDR3 reads CASSIEGQDNEKLFF. DNA for the CDR3: TGTGCCAGTAGTATCGAGGGACAGGATAATGAAAAACTGTTTTTT.

V gene TRBV7-9 combines with J gene TRBJ1-6; a weak D match, TRBD1 (5 bases). CDR3 length: 15 amino acids. V lost 3 bases to trimming and J lost 7 bases, with 13 bases between them. The germline CDR1 and CDR2 sequences are SEHNR and FQNEAQ (reference sequence). The CDR3 DNA follows: TGTGCCAGCAGCTTCGGTCAGGGTGGCAATTCACCCCTCCACTTT. This gives the protein CASSFGQGGNSPLHF.

The gene calls are TRBV13 and TRBJ2-7, with 14 bases matching TRBD2. Germline CDR1 reads PRHDT; CDR2 reads FYEKMQ (reference sequence). After removal of 5 bases from V and 4 bases from J, the junction contained 7 bases not matched to a gene. There are 16 residues in the CDR3. As DNA, the CDR3 is TGTGCCAGCAGCCCGCGGACTAGCGGGGGGAATTACGAGCAGTACTTC. Translating it yields CASSPRTSGGNYEQYF.

This clone was counted a few times. This chain links TRBV9 with TRBJ2-1; TRBD1 matches 7 bases. Losses at the gene ends were 3 bases for V and 7 bases for J; bases not matched to a gene: 10. The CDR3 spans 15 residues. The V gene's germline CDR1 is SGDLS and CDR2 YYNGEE. The CDR3 DNA reads as TGTGCCAGCAGCGGTGCTGAGACAGGGCGGAATGAGCAGTTCTTC. This codes for CASSGAETGRNEQFF.

J is TRBJ2-2 and V is TRBV6-5; D possibly corresponds to TRBD2 (6 bases). From germline, CDR1 is MNHEY and CDR2 SVGAGI. Trimming pared 8 bases from V and 4 bases from J, leaving 17 bases between. The CDR3 length is 15 residues. DNA for the CDR3: TGTGCCAGCTCGCTGGTTGGAGGGTCCACCGGGGAGCTGTTTTTT. Encoded protein: CASSLVGGSTGELFF.

The chain recombines TRBV28 with TRBJ2-7; TRBD1 aligns across 7 bases. This CDR3 contains 15 residues. The V and J ends lost 1 base and 3 bases, in that order; junction bases with no gene match: 6. Germline V CDR1 and CDR2: MDHEN, SYDVKM. For the CDR3, the DNA is TGTGCCAGCAGTTTATTCCGGGACAGATACTACGAGCAGTACTTC. This encodes CASSLFRDRYYEQYF. Full variable domain (rest looked up from reference TRBV28 and TRBJ2-7): DVKVTQSSRYLVKRTGEKVFLECVQDMDHENMFWYRQDPGLGLRLIYFSYDVKMKEKGDIPEGYSVSREKKERFSLILESASTNQTSMYLCASSLFRDRYYEQYFGPGTRLTVT.

The V call is TRBV7-6, the J call TRBJ1-1; 9 bases line up with TRBD1. The CDR3 loop spans 15 amino acids. Germline CDR1 and CDR2: SGHVS and FNYEAQ. J was trimmed by 7 bases and V by 5 bases; bases with no gene match: 11. The CDR3 here is CASSDSGQGRLEAFF. For the CDR3, the DNA is TGTGCCAGCAGCGATAGTGGACAGGGGAGGCTTGAAGCTTTCTTT.

This clone was seen a handful of times. The CDR3 DNA reads as TGTGCCAGCAGTTCCCAGGGGGACAATGAGCAGTTCTTC. As protein: CASSSQGDNEQFF. The chain couples TRBV27 to TRBJ2-1, with TRBD1 matching over 7 bases. Germline assignment: CDR1 MNHEY and CDR2 SMNVEV (reference sequence). CDR3 size: 13 residues. The ends lost 4 bases at V and 5 bases at J; junction bases unmatched: 2.

The chain employs TRBV7-9 and TRBJ2-1; the D gene is possibly TRBD1 (6 bases). The V gene lost 3 bases and the J gene lost 7 bases, with 7 bases spanning the gap. Germline V gene sequence: CDR1 SEHNR, CDR2 FQNEAQ (reference sequence). The CDR3 totals 12 residues. The CDR3 loop reads CASSFRGNEQFF. The CDR3 DNA follows: TGTGCCAGCAGCTTTAGGGGGAATGAGCAGTTCTTC.

The chain combines TRBV5-1 with TRBJ2-2; D might be TRBD2 (5 bases). Trimming took off 4 bases at V and 7 bases at J, with 14 bases between the two ends. CDR3 length equals 14 residues. Germline V gene data show CDR1 as SGHRS and CDR2 as YFSETQ. CDR3 loop: CASSLIASGGELFF. The CDR3, as DNA: TGCGCCAGCAGCCTTATAGCAAGCGGCGGGGAGCTGTTTTTT.

The chain has TRBV28 and TRBJ2-2, with D uncertain. The V and J ends lost 4 bases and 6 bases respectively, with 9 bases between them. The germline V gene encodes CDR1 MDHEN and CDR2 SYDVKM. The CDR3 spans 13 residues. The CDR3 DNA reads TGTGCCAGCAGTTCCCCGGTTCCCGGGGAGCTGTTTTTT. Translation gives CASSSPVPGELFF.

J is TRBJ2-1 and V is TRBV5-1, with 12 bases fitting TRBD2. This CDR3 has 20 amino acids. Per germline, CDR1 SGHRS and CDR2 YFSETQ. J lost 0 bases, V lost 2 bases, and 12 bases had no gene match. This CDR3 reads CASSFSETSGGVGSYNEQFF. In DNA, the CDR3 is TGCGCCAGCAGCTTCTCGGAGACTAGCGGGGGCGTCGGCTCCTACAATGAGCAGTTCTTC.

CDR3 region: CASSPTGTALLQQYF. Written as DNA, the CDR3 is TGTGCCAGCAGTCCGACCGGGACAGCCCTACTACAGCAGTACTTC. This rearrangement joins TRBV6-5 to TRBJ2-7; TRBD1 aligns across 7 bases. CDR1 and CDR2 (germline): MNHEY, SVGAGI. V shed 5 bases and J 8 bases; nucleotides not matched to a gene: 15. The CDR3 is 15 residues long.

The chain has TRBV7-9 and TRBJ2-1; the match to TRBD2 covers 7 bases. J gave up 5 bases and V 5 bases, and 12 bases lay outside the gene matches. CDR3 length: 16 residues. From germline, CDR1 is SEHNR and CDR2 FQNEAQ (reference sequence). CDR3 amino acids: CASSQTGGTAHNEQFF. The CDR3 region has the DNA TGTGCCAGCAGCCAAACGGGGGGAACGGCCCACAATGAGCAGTTCTTC.

V gene TRBV5-6 combines with J gene TRBJ2-1; TRBD2 is a possible D gene (5 bases). V shed 2 bases and J shed 5 bases, with 11 bases lying between them. The CDR3 is made up of 14 amino acids. The germline gives CDR1 SGHDT, CDR2 YYEEEE. In DNA, the CDR3 is TGTGCCAGCAGCTTCACTAGGTGGGACAATGAGCAGTTCTTC. Its protein product is CASSFTRWDNEQFF.

The rearrangement links TRBV9 to TRBJ1-1; no definite D call. Germline loops: CDR1 SGDLS, CDR2 YYNGEE. Trimming left V 0 bases short and J 1 base short, with 10 bases between. The CDR3 has 15 amino acids. CDR3 sequence: CASSVGQTWNTEAFF. The CDR3 DNA reads TGTGCCAGCAGCGTAGGTCAGACTTGGAACACTGAAGCTTTCTTT.